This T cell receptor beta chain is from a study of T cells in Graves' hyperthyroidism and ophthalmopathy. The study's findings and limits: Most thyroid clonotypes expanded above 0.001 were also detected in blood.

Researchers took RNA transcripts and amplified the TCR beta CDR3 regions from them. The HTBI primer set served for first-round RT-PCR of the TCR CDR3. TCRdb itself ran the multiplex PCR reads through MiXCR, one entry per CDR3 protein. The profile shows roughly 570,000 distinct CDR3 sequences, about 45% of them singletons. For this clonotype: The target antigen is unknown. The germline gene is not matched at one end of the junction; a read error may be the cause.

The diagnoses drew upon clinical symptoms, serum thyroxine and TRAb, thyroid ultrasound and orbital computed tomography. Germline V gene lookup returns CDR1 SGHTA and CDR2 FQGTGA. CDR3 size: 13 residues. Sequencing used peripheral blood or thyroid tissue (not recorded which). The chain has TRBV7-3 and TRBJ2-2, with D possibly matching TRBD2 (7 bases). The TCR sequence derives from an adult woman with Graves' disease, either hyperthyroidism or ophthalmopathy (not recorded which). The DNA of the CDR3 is TGTGCCAGCAGCCTAACCCGGGCGGGGGCGCTGTTTTTT. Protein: CASSLTRAGALFF. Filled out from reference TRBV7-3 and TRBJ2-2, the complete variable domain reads GAGVSQTPSNKVTEKGKYVELRCDPISGHTALYWYRQSLGQGPEFLIYFQGTGAADDSGLPNDRFFAVRPEGSVSTLKIQRTERGDSAVYLCASSLTRAGALFFGEGSRLTVL.